These 30 T cell receptor beta chains originate from one sample sequenced in a study of shared clonotypes between healthy human individuals. Assay used: immunoSEQ multiplex PCR; TCRdb lists only in-frame clones, some missing. Of around 2.5 million clones in the sample, more than 85% were seen once. The specimen sequenced was naive CD4+ T cells from PBMCs. Subset noted: CD45RA+ positively selected. These receptors came from a young man in good health. Some clones in this sample may be carry-over from other donors' samples.

With regard to this clone: The same CDR3 is also encoded by other DNA sequences in this sample. This rearrangement joins TRBV9 to TRBJ2-3, with D unclear. CDR1 is SGDLS, CDR2 YYNGEE, per germline. This CDR3 has 13 amino acids. Trimming cost V 1 base and J 0 bases, with 3 bases left between them. The CDR3 here is CASSVSSTDTQYF. As DNA, the CDR3 is TGTGCCAGCAGCGTAAGTAGCACAGATACGCAGTATTTT. Filled out from reference TRBV9 and TRBJ2-3, the complete variable domain reads DSGVTQTPKHLITATGQRVTLRCSPRSGDLSVYWYQQSLDQGLQFLIQYYNGEERAKGNILERFSAQQFPDLHSELNLSSLELGDSALYFCASSVSSTDTQYFGPGTRLTVL.

This chain uses TRBV27 with TRBJ1-6, with 9 positions matching TRBD1. The CDR3 extends over 14 amino acids. The trim removed 5 bases at V and 7 bases at J, leaving 3 bases unmatched. Looked up from germline, CDR1 is MNHEY and CDR2 is SMNVEV (reference sequence). The CDR3 nucleotides read TGTGCCAGCAGTCTAGGACAGGGGAATTCACCCCTCCACTTT. It encodes CASSLGQGNSPLHF.

The chain uses TRBV27 and TRBJ1-1; TRBD1 matches 9 bases. The CDR3 sequence is 17 residues long. Germline CDR1 reads MNHEY; CDR2 reads SMNVEV (reference sequence). With 5 bases clipped from V and 6 bases from J, the junction kept 16 bases outside the gene matches. This CDR3 is CASSVGTGSKTYPEAFF. The CDR3 DNA follows: TGTGCCAGCAGTGTCGGGACAGGGAGTAAAACGTACCCTGAAGCTTTCTTT.

The table lists this clone with a few counts. The rearrangement joins TRBV5-1 to TRBJ1-1; D is uncertain. This CDR3 region has 14 residues. The V end was cut by 1 base, the J end by 3 bases, with 10 bases between. Per the germline V gene, CDR1 is SGHRS and CDR2 is YFSETQ. The CDR3 reads CASSLIAGDTEAFF. CDR3 DNA: TGCGCCAGCAGCTTGATTGCAGGCGACACTGAAGCTTTCTTT. The full variable domain, rest sourced from reference TRBV5-1 and TRBJ1-1, is KAGVTQTPRYLIKTRGQQVTLSCSPISGHRSVSWYQQTPGQGLQFLFEYFSETQRNKGNFPGRFSGRQFSNSRSEMNVSTLELGDSALYLCASSLIAGDTEAFFGQGTRLTVV.

The V call is TRBV6-6, the J call TRBJ2-2; D might be TRBD1 (5 bases). The CDR3 is made up of 14 amino acids. Germline CDR1 is MNHNY and CDR2 is SVGAGI (reference sequence). Trimming shortened V by 8 bases and J by 5 bases, and 15 bases separated the two germline ends. The CDR3 DNA is TGTGCCAGCTATCCACAGGAGAGGACCGGGGAGCTGTTTTTT. It codes for CASYPQERTGELFF.

This chain links TRBV7-9 with TRBJ2-3; D uncertain. The V gene's germline CDR1 is SEHNR and CDR2 FQNEAQ (reference sequence). This CDR3 spans 15 amino acids. V was cut by 3 bases and J by 3 bases, with 13 bases left in between. The CDR3 loop is CASSFYGSVTDTQYF. CDR3 nucleotides: TGTGCCAGCAGCTTTTATGGCAGCGTTACAGATACGCAGTATTTT.

CDR3 sequence: CASRGASGVGEQYF. CDR3 coding DNA: TGCGCCAGCAGGGGGGCTAGCGGGGTTGGCGAGCAGTACTTC. V and J are TRBV5-1 and TRBJ2-7; 9 positions match TRBD2. The CDR3 is made up of 14 amino acids. Per the germline V gene, CDR1 is SGHRS and CDR2 is YFSETQ. The J segment lost 6 bases and the V segment lost 5 bases, leaving 9 bases of the junction unmatched.

The chain links TRBV6-1 to TRBJ2-3; D might be TRBD2 (5 bases). The CDR3 is 15 amino acids. Germline V gives CDR1 MNHNS, CDR2 SASEGT. V was pared by 1 base and J by 6 bases, with 14 bases between. The CDR3 is CASSEGGFTRDTQYF. For the CDR3, the DNA is TGTGCCAGCAGTGAAGGAGGGTTTACTCGGGATACGCAGTATTTT.

The CDR3 DNA reads as TGTGCCACTGAACCGGGATCCAGAGAAGAGACCCAGTACTTC. Protein: CATEPGSREETQYF. The J gene is TRBJ2-5, the V gene TRBV28; weak D call: TRBD2 (5 bases). The V and J ends lost 10 bases and 3 bases respectively, with 18 bases between them. Germline V gene lookup returns CDR1 MDHEN and CDR2 SYDVKM. There are 14 residues in the CDR3.

The V gene is TRBV11-1, the J gene TRBJ1-1, with 7 positions matching TRBD1. The CDR3 loop spans 13 amino acids. CDR1 and CDR2 (germline): SGHAT, FQDESV (reference sequence). V trimming: 2 bases; J trimming: 4 bases; junction bases outside the gene matches: 1. In DNA, the CDR3 is TGTGCCAGCAGCTTACCAGGGGGCACTGAAGCTTTCTTT. It specifies CASSLPGGTEAFF.

The chain carries TRBV5-4 and TRBJ2-1; D might be TRBD2 (5 bases). The CDR3 is 13 residues long. CDR1 is SGHNT and CDR2 is YYREEE in the germline V gene (reference sequence). With 5 bases removed from V and 8 bases from J, the gap between germline ends came to 14 bases. CDR3 protein: CASRAGSSDEQFF. The CDR3 region has the DNA TGTGCCAGCAGGGCGGGTTCGAGCGATGAGCAGTTCTTC.

The V gene is TRBV10-2, the J gene TRBJ2-3; D gene uncertain. The germline CDR1 and CDR2 sequences are WSHSY and SAAADI. The length of the CDR3 is 15 residues. With 3 bases removed from V and 5 bases from J, the gap between germline ends came to 15 bases. The CDR3 here is CASSDPGGVGDTQYF. CDR3 sequence (DNA): TGCGCCAGCAGTGATCCAGGTGGGGTTGGAGATACGCAGTATTTT.

The chain recombines TRBV7-9 with TRBJ2-7, with D uncertain. The CDR3 length is 14 residues. Germline CDR1 and CDR2: SEHNR and FQNEAQ (reference sequence). V was clipped by 3 bases and J by 1 base, with 10 bases between them. The DNA of the CDR3 is TGTGCCAGCAGCTTTGCGGAGCAGTCCTACGAGCAGTACTTC. This gives the protein CASSFAEQSYEQYF.

The chain has TRBV5-6 and TRBJ2-3, with D hard to call. The V and J ends lost 4 bases and 2 bases respectively, with 14 bases between them. This CDR3 has 15 residues. CDR1 is SGHDT, CDR2 YYEEEE, per germline. CDR3 sequence reads: CASSVNTGPTDTQYF. In nucleotides, the CDR3 is TGTGCCAGCAGCGTAAACACTGGACCCACAGATACGCAGTATTTT.

V usage is TRBV18 and J usage is TRBJ2-1; D is unclear. The CDR3 runs 15 residues. V dropped 3 bases and J dropped 4 bases, with 13 bases sitting between them. Germline CDR1 reads KGHSH; CDR2 reads LQKENI. CDR3 nucleotides: TGTGCCAGCTCACCGCGCGGTACTATTTACAATGAGCAGTTCTTC. Protein: CASSPRGTIYNEQFF.

The CDR3 DNA sequence: TGTGCCAGCAGCTTGGAGGCCCTAAGTAGTGAAAAACTGTTTTTT. Protein product: CASSLEALSSEKLFF. This rearrangement joins TRBV5-5 to TRBJ1-4, with no clear D. Germline V gene sequence: CDR1 SGHKS, CDR2 YYEKEE (reference sequence). V dropped 0 bases and J dropped 7 bases, with 13 bases sitting between them. CDR3 length: 15 amino acids.

V usage is TRBV29-1 and J usage is TRBJ2-3, with D tentatively TRBD1 or TRBD2 (6 bases each). The CDR3 totals 13 residues. Germline loops: CDR1 SQVTM, CDR2 ANQGSEA. Deletions cut 0 bases from V and 5 bases from J, with 9 bases between. The CDR3, as DNA: TGCAGCGTTGAAGAAGGGGGGCGAGATACGCAGTATTTT. Translated, it gives CSVEEGGRDTQYF.

This clone was seen a single time. This sequence joins TRBV6-5 and TRBJ1-5; D remains unclear. With 0 bases removed from V and 3 bases from J, the gap between germline ends came to 9 bases. The germline V gene encodes CDR1 MNHEY and CDR2 SVGAGI. This CDR3 has 15 residues. As DNA, the CDR3 is TGTGCCAGCAGTTACTCGATGGGGAACAATCAGCCCCAGCATTTT. It specifies CASSYSMGNNQPQHF.

The J gene is TRBJ2-7, the V gene TRBV14; 8 bases map to TRBD2. Germline CDR1 and CDR2: SGHDN and FVKESK. The CDR3 has 17 residues. The V segment lost 4 bases and the J segment 2 bases; nucleotides outside the gene matches: 13. The CDR3 sequence: CASSRNFRGSGAYEQYF. DNA of the CDR3: TGTGCCAGCAGCCGCAACTTTAGGGGTAGCGGGGCCTACGAGCAGTACTTC.

This clone was picked up one time. The chain combines TRBV4-2 with TRBJ2-1, with a tentative D call TRBD2 (5 bases). CDR3 length: 16 amino acids. Germline V gene sequence: CDR1 LGHNA, CDR2 YNFKEQ. Trimming pared 2 bases from V and 0 bases from J, leaving 11 bases between. DNA for the CDR3: TGTGCCAGCAGCCAATTTCAACTAGTCTCCTACAATGAGCAGTTCTTC. It codes for CASSQFQLVSYNEQFF.

The V call is TRBV5-1, the J call TRBJ2-3; D uncertain. The CDR3 covers 15 residues. The germline V gene encodes CDR1 SGHRS and CDR2 YFSETQ. Trimming removed 5 bases at V and 0 bases at J, with 13 bases between. The CDR3 loop is CASRRRTASTDTQYF. Here the CDR3 DNA reads TGCGCCAGCAGGAGACGGACGGCTAGCACAGATACGCAGTATTTT.

This clone was recorded only once. The chain joins TRBV2 to TRBJ1-2; D remains ambiguous. The germline V and J ends were trimmed by 4 bases and 4 bases, with 10 bases remaining between them. CDR3 length equals 13 residues. The germline gives CDR1 SNHLY, CDR2 FYNNEI. In DNA, the CDR3 is TGTGCCAGCAGTGGGATAGCTAGCTATGGCTACACCTTC. This codes for CASSGIASYGYTF.

V and J are TRBV4-3 and TRBJ1-2; D is uncertain. Germline CDR1 and CDR2: LGHNA and YSLEER. The CDR3 covers 13 residues. V lost 4 bases and J lost 4, with 10 bases in between. CDR3 protein: CASSRDGLYGYTF. In DNA form, the CDR3 reads TGCGCCAGCAGCCGTGACGGCCTCTATGGCTACACCTTC.

The rearrangement joins TRBV30 to TRBJ2-7; D might be TRBD1 or TRBD2, each matching 5 bases. The germline gives CDR1 GTSNPN, CDR2 SVGIG (reference sequence). V was trimmed by 3 bases and J by 0 bases, leaving 15 bases between them. The CDR3 has 15 residues. For the CDR3, the DNA is TGTGCCTGGAGGGCGAGGGGCAAGAGCTCCTACGAGCAGTACTTC. Translated: CAWRARGKSSYEQYF.

Details on this clone: The identical CDR3 is also encoded by other nucleotide sequences in the sample. The rearrangement joins TRBV27 to TRBJ1-1; maybe TRBD1 (6 bases). V was pared by 3 bases and J by 3 bases, with 8 bases between. The CDR3 is 13 amino acids. The V gene's germline CDR1 is MNHEY and CDR2 SMNVEV (reference sequence). CDR3 sequence: CASSFNRDTEAFF. In nucleotides, the CDR3 is TGTGCCAGCAGTTTTAACAGGGACACTGAAGCTTTCTTT.

The chain employs TRBV5-5 and TRBJ2-6, with unresolved D. This CDR3 contains 16 residues. In germline, CDR1 is SGHKS, CDR2 YYEKEE (reference sequence). V lost 4 bases and J 1 base, leaving 12 bases between the germline ends. CDR3: CASSTPRPSGANVLTF. CDR3 nucleotides: TGTGCCAGCAGCACCCCGCGCCCGTCTGGGGCCAACGTCCTGACTTTC.

The chain recombines TRBV7-9 with TRBJ2-5; either TRBD1 or TRBD2 may fit D (6 bases each). Trimming took 3 bases from V and 3 from J, leaving 23 bases between them. The CDR3 loop spans 18 amino acids. Germline V gene lookup returns CDR1 SEHNR and CDR2 FQNEAQ (reference sequence). CDR3 amino acids: CASSFSILWGADEETQYF. The CDR3 bases are TGTGCCAGCAGCTTTAGCATTTTGTGGGGGGCGGATGAAGAGACCCAGTACTTC. The complete variable domain, with remaining parts taken from reference TRBV7-9 and TRBJ2-5, reads DTGVSQNPRHKITKRGQNVTFRCDPISEHNRLYWYRQTLGQGPEFLTYFQNEAQLEKSRLLSDRFSAERPKGSFSTLEIQRTEQGDSAMYLCASSFSILWGADEETQYFGPGTRLLVL.

The V and J genes are TRBV25-1 and TRBJ2-3; tentative D call: TRBD2 (5 bases). CDR3 length: 14 residues. Trimming cost V 10 bases and J 0 bases, with 14 bases left between them. Germline V lookup: CDR1 MGHDK, CDR2 SYGVNS. CDR3 amino acids: CATQTGLSTDTQYF. The CDR3 DNA sequence: TGTGCCACCCAAACGGGATTGAGCACAGATACGCAGTATTTT.

The rearrangement links TRBV4-3 to TRBJ2-2; TRBD1 matches at 8 bases. V lost 5 bases, J lost 4 bases, and 9 bases stayed unmatched. The germline CDR1 and CDR2 sequences are LGHNA and YSLEER. The CDR3 loop spans 16 amino acids. DNA for the CDR3: TGCGCCAGCAGCAACGGACAGGGAGGTTTCACCGGGGAGCTGTTTTTT. Translating it yields CASSNGQGGFTGELFF.

This chain joins TRBV11-3 and TRBJ2-5; TRBD1 or TRBD2 may be the D gene (6 bases each). V lost 5 bases to trimming and J lost 4 bases, with 17 bases between them. CDR3 length: 15 residues. Germline assignment: CDR1 SGHNT and CDR2 YENEEA. Here the CDR3 reads CASSAEGGAGETQYF. The CDR3 nucleotides are TGTGCCAGCAGCGCCGAGGGGGGAGCGGGAGAGACCCAGTACTTC. Based on the CDR3 plus reference TRBV11-3 and TRBJ2-5, the full variable domain is EAGVVQSPRYKIIEKKQPVAFWCNPISGHNTLYWYLQNLGQGPELLIRYENEEAVDDSQLPKDRFSAERLKGVDSTLKIQPAELGDSAVYLCASSAEGGAGETQYFGPGTRLLVL.